These 14 T cell receptor beta chains share one sample of origin, sequenced in a study of T-cell reconstitution after alpha-beta-depleted transplantation in children. Unique molecular identifiers were incorporated when the TCRbeta library was constructed. TCRdb redid the calling of the PCR reads with MiXCR, one entry per CDR3 protein. Counted here are 540,000 or so distinct CDR3 sequences, more than 20% occurring once; the ten biggest clones make up 12% to 15%. Here the sequenced sample was PBMCs, mostly from graft donor cells, taken 360 days after TCRalphabeta/CD19-depleted stem cell transplant. These TCRs come from a boy in the first two years of life who had a stem cell transplant for acute myeloid leukemia, so the T cells may come from the graft donor.

Only a few counts were recorded for this clonotype. The rearrangement uses TRBV12-3 or TRBV12-4 and TRBJ2-1; possible D gene TRBD2, 5 bases. Trimming took off 7 bases at V and 6 bases at J, with 25 bases between the two ends. There are 17 residues in the CDR3. DNA of the CDR3: TGTGCCAGCACCCTATCCCGATGGACGGCCCGGGGCAATGAGCAGTTCTTC. Translating gives CASTLSRWTARGNEQFF.

The sample holds a few counts of this clonotype. This chain uses TRBV20-1 with TRBJ2-5; either TRBD1 or TRBD2 may fit D (5 bases each). The V gene's germline CDR1 is DFQATT and CDR2 SNEGSKA (reference sequence). The germline V and J ends were trimmed by 3 bases and 1 base, with 12 bases remaining between them. The CDR3 length is 14 residues. The CDR3 is CSARRGQAQETQYF. CDR3 DNA sequence: TGCAGTGCTAGGAGGGGCCAGGCCCAAGAGACCCAGTACTTC.

The chain carries TRBV12-3 or TRBV12-4 and TRBJ2-7; D is undetermined. The CDR3 is 13 residues long. Trimming pared 5 bases from V and 2 bases from J, leaving 10 bases between. In DNA, the CDR3 is TGTGCCAGCAGTCCAAGTCCCACCTACGAGCAGTACGTC. As protein: CASSPSPTYEQYV.

This chain links TRBV11-2 with TRBJ2-3; 11 bases are a match to TRBD2. The CDR3 covers 19 residues. V shed 5 bases, J shed 2 bases, and the junction held 15 bases outside the gene matches. CDR1 SGHAT and CDR2 FQNNGV come from the germline V gene. CDR3 loop: CASSPNSWLAGGNTDTQYF. The CDR3 DNA is TGTGCCAGCAGCCCGAATTCATGGCTAGCGGGGGGCAACACAGATACGCAGTATTTT. Filled out from reference TRBV11-2 and TRBJ2-3, the complete variable domain reads EAGVAQSPRYKIIEKRQSVAFWCNPISGHATLYWYQQILGQGPKLLIQFQNNGVVDDSQLPKDRFSAERLKGVDSTLKIQPAKLEDSAVYLCASSPNSWLAGGNTDTQYFGPGTRLTVL.

This chain links TRBV9 with TRBJ1-5; 8 bases fit TRBD1. The CDR3 is 14 amino acids. Germline V gene lookup returns CDR1 SGDLS and CDR2 YYNGEE. V lost 4 bases to trimming and J lost 4 bases; unmatched junction nucleotides: 4. CDR3 residues: CASSPDRVNQPQHF. The CDR3 DNA reads TGTGCCAGCAGCCCGGACAGGGTAAATCAGCCCCAGCATTTT.

The V gene is TRBV18, the J gene TRBJ1-1, with D possibly TRBD1 on 6 matching bases. V lost 6 bases to trimming and J lost 7 bases, with 15 bases between them. Germline CDR1 and CDR2: KGHSH and LQKENI. The CDR3 has 13 amino acids. The CDR3 loop reads CASSIGQTDEAFF. In DNA, the CDR3 is TGTGCCAGCTCGATCGGACAGACCGATGAAGCTTTCTTT. Together with reference TRBV18 and TRBJ1-1, the CDR3 gives the full variable domain: NAGVMQNPRHLVRRRGQEARLRCSPMKGHSHVYWYRQLPEEGLKFMVYLQKENIIDESGMPKERFSAEFPKEGPSILRIQQVVRGDSAAYFCASSIGQTDEAFFGQGTRLTVV.

This clonotype was detected only a few times. The chain joins TRBV7-9 to TRBJ2-7; D is possibly TRBD1 (5 bases). Trimming stripped 2 bases from V and 5 bases from J, with 16 bases between. This CDR3 has 15 amino acids. Per germline, CDR1 SEHNR and CDR2 FQNEAQ (reference sequence). In nucleotides, the CDR3 is TGTGCCAGCAGCTTACCAATGACAGTAAACGACGAGCAGTACTTC. It is translated as CASSLPMTVNDEQYF.

V and J are TRBV6-1 and TRBJ1-5, with 8 bases that match TRBD1. Losses at the gene ends were 6 bases for V and 6 bases for J; bases not matched to a gene: 7. Germline values: CDR1 MNHNS, CDR2 SASEGT. The CDR3 spans 14 residues. Here the CDR3 reads CASSSTGEGQPQHF. The CDR3 DNA reads as TGTGCCAGCAGCTCGACAGGGGAGGGTCAGCCCCAGCATTTT.

The chain recombines TRBV6-6 with TRBJ1-4; D unclear. The CDR3 extends over 13 amino acids. Germline CDR1 is MNHNY and CDR2 is SVGAGI (reference sequence). The V end lost 11 bases, the J end lost 7 bases, and 17 bases lay between the germline ends. CDR3 coding DNA: TGTGCCTCCAAGGTTGGCGTCGGTGAAAAACTGTTTTTT. Protein sequence: CASKVGVGEKLFF.

This clonotype was seen many times. V is TRBV5-1 and J is TRBJ2-2; TRBD1 is a possible D gene (5 bases). Per the germline V gene, CDR1 is SGHRS and CDR2 is YFSETQ. Between the trimmed V and J ends, which lost 0 bases and 6 bases, there was a span of 9 bases. The CDR3 has 14 amino acids. DNA of the CDR3: TGCGCCAGCAGCTTGGATCAAGGGGCCGGGGAGCTGTTTTTT. The encoded protein is CASSLDQGAGELFF.

About this clonotype: A read error is possible here, since a much larger clone lies one base away. The gene calls are TRBV12-3 or TRBV12-4 and TRBJ1-2; 7 positions match TRBD1. V dropped 7 bases and J dropped 5; count of bases not matched to a gene: 4. This CDR3 comprises 12 residues. CDR3 protein: CASTLTGYGYTF. In DNA form, the CDR3 reads TGTGCCAGCACCCTGACAGGGTATGGCTACACCTTC.

This clonotype was seen more than once but under ten times. The chain has TRBV4-3 and TRBJ2-1, with D perhaps being TRBD1 or TRBD2 (6 bases each). The CDR3 extends over 14 amino acids. Germline V CDR1 and CDR2: LGHNA, YSLEER. The ends were cut back, 4 bases at V and 8 bases at J, with 15 bases in the middle. The CDR3 sequence: CASSPHRGRDEQFF. For the CDR3, the DNA is TGCGCCAGCAGCCCTCATCGGGGGCGGGATGAGCAGTTCTTC.

This clonotype was seen just once. The genes are TRBV5-1 and TRBJ2-4; no clear D. The CDR3 is 15 amino acids. The germline CDR1 and CDR2 sequences are SGHRS and YFSETQ. The V end lost 4 bases, the J end lost 3 bases, and 14 bases lay between the germline ends. This CDR3 reads CASSLSPLLKNIQYF. The CDR3, as DNA: TGCGCCAGCAGCCTCTCTCCTCTCCTCAAAAACATTCAGTACTTC.

V and J are TRBV7-6 and TRBJ2-1; 11 nucleotides align to TRBD2. There are 16 residues in the CDR3. Germline lookup yields CDR1 SGHVS and CDR2 FNYEAQ. The V segment lost 5 bases and the J segment 7 bases; nucleotides outside the gene matches: 10. The CDR3 DNA reads as TGTGCCAGCAGCCCGACGCTAGCGGGGGGTGGGAATGAGCAGTTCTTC. Translated, it gives CASSPTLAGGGNEQFF.